The clone carrying this T cell receptor beta chain occurred a few times. Antigen unknown. The CDR3 extends over 14 amino acids. Looked up from germline, CDR1 is LNHDA and CDR2 is SQIVND (reference sequence). The V end was cut by 10 bases, the J end by 6 bases, with 19 bases between. These data originate in a study of T cells in Graves' hyperthyroidism and ophthalmopathy. It was RNA transcripts that yielded the amplified TCR beta CDR3 regions. The study used the HTBI primer set for a first-round RT-PCR of the TCR CDR3. TCRdb ran MiXCR on the multiplex PCR reads and lists one entry per CDR3 protein. The sample gives a few hundred thousand distinct CDR3 sequences, around 20% of which show up once; 50% is in the top ten. The study, taken as a whole, reports: In the blood, most expanded thyroid clonotypes above 0.001 appeared as well.

The origin of this receptor is a woman in her 50s with Graves' hyperthyroidism. The chain is built from TRBV19 and TRBJ1-5; tentatively, D is TRBD1 (5 bases). The source material was blood. The CDR3 sequence: CATRDSGGSQPQHF. In DNA form, the CDR3 reads TGTGCCACCCGGGACTCAGGAGGGTCTCAGCCCCAGCATTTT.